This entry lists 8 T cell receptor beta chains sequenced from one sample in a study of blood T cell repertoires in COVID-19. The table came from immunoSEQ multiplex PCR; TCRdb's copy has only in-frame clones and leaves some out. The repertoire holds 250,000 to 300,000 clones, more than 75% seen once, with around a sixth in the top ten. Sequencing was done on a sample of PBMCs or T cells enriched from blood (not recorded which). The receptor set was obtained from a man in his late teens or twenties who had recovered from COVID-19.

V usage is TRBV27 and J usage is TRBJ1-1; D is unclear. With 1 base removed from V and 0 bases from J, the gap between germline ends came to 6 bases. Germline CDR1 is MNHEY and CDR2 is SMNVEV (reference sequence). CDR3 size: 14 residues. The CDR3 region is CASSLYRLNTEAFF. The CDR3, as DNA: TGTGCCAGCAGTTTATACAGATTGAACACTGAAGCTTTCTTT.

The rearrangement uses TRBV9 and TRBJ1-6, with a tentative D call TRBD1 (6 bases). CDR1 is SGDLS, CDR2 YYNGEE, per germline. CDR3 length equals 13 residues. Deletions cut 3 bases from V and 10 bases from J, with 11 bases between. The CDR3 spells CASSAGTTSPLHF. The CDR3 DNA reads as TGTGCCAGCAGCGCCGGGACAACCTCACCCCTCCACTTT.

The rearrangement uses TRBV19 and TRBJ2-1, with TRBD2 matching 12 bases. Trimming cost V 5 bases and J 10 bases; bases outside gene matches: 9. There are 15 residues in the CDR3. Germline V CDR1 and CDR2: LNHDA, SQIVND (reference sequence). CDR3 coding DNA: TGTGCCAGTAGTGCGCTAGCGGGGGGGCCGCGGGAGCAGTTCTTC. Encoded protein: CASSALAGGPREQFF.

The chain couples TRBV6-5 to TRBJ2-3; TRBD2 matches 12 bases. With V trimmed by 6 bases and J by 4 bases, 5 bases remained unmatched. This CDR3 spans 15 amino acids. Per the germline V gene, CDR1 is MNHEY and CDR2 is SVGAGI. CDR3 loop: CASSSTSGGPDTQYF. CDR3 DNA: TGTGCCAGCAGCTCGACTAGCGGGGGCCCAGATACGCAGTATTTT.

This chain connects TRBV9 to TRBJ2-5; D possibly corresponds to TRBD1 (5 bases). Trimming left V 0 bases short and J 1 base short, with 10 bases between. Per germline, CDR1 SGDLS and CDR2 YYNGEE. The CDR3 totals 15 residues. The CDR3 DNA reads TGTGCCAGCAGCGTAGGTGGGGCCCCCCAAGAGACCCAGTACTTC. It yields the protein CASSVGGAPQETQYF.

This chain connects TRBV7-9 to TRBJ2-7; the match to TRBD1 covers 9 bases. The CDR3 runs 15 residues. The trim removed 3 bases at V and 5 bases at J, leaving 8 bases unmatched. Germline-derived CDR1 and CDR2 are SEHNR and FQNEAQ (reference sequence). The CDR3 bases are TGTGCCAGCAGCTTTGGACAGGGGATGGGGCACGAGCAGTACTTC. Translated, it gives CASSFGQGMGHEQYF.

The V call is TRBV28, the J call TRBJ2-4, with D tentatively TRBD2 (5 bases). Germline V CDR1 and CDR2: MDHEN, SYDVKM. Trimming pared 4 bases from V and 1 base from J, leaving 20 bases between. The length of the CDR3 is 18 residues. The CDR3 spells CASSSMGETKGAKNIQYF. The CDR3 coding sequence is TGTGCCAGCAGTTCGATGGGAGAAACGAAAGGGGCCAAAAACATTCAGTACTTC.

This clone has a handful of counts. The J gene is TRBJ1-3, the V gene TRBV5-6; 10 bases fit TRBD1. Germline V lookup: CDR1 SGHDT, CDR2 YYEEEE. The CDR3 runs 17 residues. Losses at the gene ends were 2 bases for V and 1 base for J; bases not matched to a gene: 6. The CDR3 loop is CASSLSTGGHSGNTIYF. DNA for the CDR3: TGTGCCAGCAGCTTATCGACAGGGGGCCATTCTGGAAACACCATATATTTT.